This T cell receptor beta chain appears in the sequencing data of a study of metastatic and nonmetastatic thyroid tumors. Methods used by the authors: CDR3 was compared across clinicopathological groups, and the resulting differences were used to build a distant-metastasis classifier for papillary thyroid cancer. TCRdb used MiXCR to call clones anew from the PCR reads. The V and J calls were not made by the authors but by TCRdb's processing. The profile shows about 92,000 clones, 15% of them singletons. This clone rates as medium-sized. This CDR3 has 15 residues. Trimming stripped 6 bases from V and 6 bases from J, with 15 bases between. Germline CDR1 is MDHEN and CDR2 is SYDVKM. None of the patients had undergone any treatment ahead of thyroid surgery.

Sequenced material: blood. The chain is built from TRBV28 and TRBJ1-6; D possibly corresponds to TRBD1 (5 bases). This sequence was found in a female donor with papillary thyroid cancer or a benign thyroid nodule (not recorded which). Some clones in this sample may be carry-over from other donors' samples. The CDR3: CASSTGPPSNSPLHF. The CDR3 bases are TGTGCCAGCAGCACAGGACCGCCCAGTAATTCACCCCTCCACTTT.